The next 3 T cell receptor beta chains were all read from a single sample in a study of cytomegalovirus exposure and HLA in healthy donors. The table came from immunoSEQ multiplex PCR; TCRdb's copy has only in-frame clones and leaves some out. The table has 150,000 to 200,000 clones, 86% seen once. The sample comprised PBMCs. Every receptor here comes from a young woman in good health and CMV-seronegative.

This clone has a count of ten or more. The chain links TRBV30 to TRBJ1-1; 8 bases line up with TRBD1. The CDR3 totals 13 residues. V lost 2 bases, J lost 11 bases, and 10 bases stayed unmatched. CDR1 and CDR2 (germline): GTSNPN, SVGIG (reference sequence). CDR3 DNA: TGTGCCTGGAGTCTAGACAGGGGATATGCTGCTTTCTTT. Translating it yields CAWSLDRGYAAFF.

The gene calls are TRBV11-2 and TRBJ2-7, with 8 bases matching TRBD1. Per germline, CDR1 SGHAT and CDR2 FQNNGV. This CDR3 has 14 amino acids. V lost 0 bases, J lost 5 bases, and 3 bases stayed unmatched. CDR3 in amino acids: CASSLDGQGHEQYF. In nucleotides, the CDR3 is TGTGCCAGCAGCTTAGATGGACAGGGCCACGAGCAGTACTTC.

The chain combines TRBV5-4 with TRBJ2-1; 9 nucleotides match TRBD2. This CDR3 has 16 residues. V dropped 2 bases and J dropped 1; count of bases not matched to a gene: 4. Per the germline V gene, CDR1 is SGHNT and CDR2 is YYREEE (reference sequence). DNA for the CDR3: TGTGCCAGCAGCTTAATGGCGGGGGGGTCCTACAATGAGCAGTTCTTC. Its protein product is CASSLMAGGSYNEQFF. Based on the CDR3 plus reference TRBV5-4 and TRBJ2-1, the full variable domain is ETGVTQSPTHLIKTRGQQVTLRCSSQSGHNTVSWYQQALGQGPQFIFQYYREEENGRGNFPPRFSGLQFPNYSSELNVNALELDDSALYLCASSLMAGGSYNEQFFGPGTRLTVL.